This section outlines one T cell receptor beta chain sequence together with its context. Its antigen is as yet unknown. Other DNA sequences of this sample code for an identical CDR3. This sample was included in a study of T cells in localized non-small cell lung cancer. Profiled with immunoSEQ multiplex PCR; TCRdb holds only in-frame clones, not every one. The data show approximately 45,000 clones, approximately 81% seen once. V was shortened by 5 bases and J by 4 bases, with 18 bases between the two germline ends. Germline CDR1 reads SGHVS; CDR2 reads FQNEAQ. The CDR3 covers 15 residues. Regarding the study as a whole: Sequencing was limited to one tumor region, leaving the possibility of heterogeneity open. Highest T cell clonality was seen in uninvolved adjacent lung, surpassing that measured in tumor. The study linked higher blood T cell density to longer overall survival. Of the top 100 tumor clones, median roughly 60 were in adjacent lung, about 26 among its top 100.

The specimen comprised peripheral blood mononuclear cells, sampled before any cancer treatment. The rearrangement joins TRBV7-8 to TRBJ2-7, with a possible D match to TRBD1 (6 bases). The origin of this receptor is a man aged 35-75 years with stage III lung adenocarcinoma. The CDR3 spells CASSQVSGGDYEQYF. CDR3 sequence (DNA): TGTGCCAGCAGCCAGGTTAGTGGGGGCGATTACGAGCAGTACTTC.